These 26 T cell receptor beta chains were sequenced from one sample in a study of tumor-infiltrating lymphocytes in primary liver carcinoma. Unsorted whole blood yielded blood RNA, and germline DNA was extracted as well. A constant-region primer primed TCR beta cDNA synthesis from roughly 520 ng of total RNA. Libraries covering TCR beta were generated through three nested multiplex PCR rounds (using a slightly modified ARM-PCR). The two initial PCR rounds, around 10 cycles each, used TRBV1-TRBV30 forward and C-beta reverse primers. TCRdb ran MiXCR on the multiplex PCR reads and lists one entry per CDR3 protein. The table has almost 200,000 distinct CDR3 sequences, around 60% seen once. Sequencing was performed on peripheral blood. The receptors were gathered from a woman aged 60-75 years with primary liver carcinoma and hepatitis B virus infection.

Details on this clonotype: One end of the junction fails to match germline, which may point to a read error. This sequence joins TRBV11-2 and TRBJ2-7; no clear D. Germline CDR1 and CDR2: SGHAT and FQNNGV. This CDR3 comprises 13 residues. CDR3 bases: TGTGCCAGCAGCCTCCTACCCTCCTACGAGCAATACTTC. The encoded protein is CASSLLPSYEQYF.

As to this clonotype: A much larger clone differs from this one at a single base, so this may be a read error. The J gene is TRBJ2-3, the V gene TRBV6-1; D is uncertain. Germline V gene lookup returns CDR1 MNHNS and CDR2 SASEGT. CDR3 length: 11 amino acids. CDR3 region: CASSVLDMQYF. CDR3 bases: TGTGCCAGCAGTGTTCTCGATATGCAGTATTTT.

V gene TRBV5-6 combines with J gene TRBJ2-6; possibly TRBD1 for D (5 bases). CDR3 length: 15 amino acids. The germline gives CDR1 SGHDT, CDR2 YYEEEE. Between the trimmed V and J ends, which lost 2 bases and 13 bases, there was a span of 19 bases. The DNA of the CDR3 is TGTGCCAGCAGCTTTAGGCAGGGCCTCATGAATGTCCTGACTTTC. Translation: CASSFRQGLMNVLTF.

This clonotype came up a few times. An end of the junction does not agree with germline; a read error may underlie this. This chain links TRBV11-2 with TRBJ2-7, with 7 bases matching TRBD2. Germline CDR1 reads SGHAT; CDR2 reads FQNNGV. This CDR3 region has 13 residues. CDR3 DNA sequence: TGTGCCAACAGCTTCGGCGGGGGTTACGGGCAGTACTTC. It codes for CANSFGGGYGQYF.

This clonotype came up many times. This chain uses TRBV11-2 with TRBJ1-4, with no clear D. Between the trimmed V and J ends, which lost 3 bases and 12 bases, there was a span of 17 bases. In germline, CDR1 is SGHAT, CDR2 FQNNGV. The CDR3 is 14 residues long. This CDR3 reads CASSFDRGGLELFF. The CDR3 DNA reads TGTGCCAGCAGCTTCGATCGCGGAGGTTTAGAACTGTTTTTT.

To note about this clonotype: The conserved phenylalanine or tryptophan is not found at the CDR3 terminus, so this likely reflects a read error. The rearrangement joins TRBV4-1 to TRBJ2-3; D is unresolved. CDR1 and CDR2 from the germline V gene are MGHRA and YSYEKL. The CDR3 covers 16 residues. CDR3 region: CASSQEGYRSTDTQYS. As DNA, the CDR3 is TGCGCCAGCAGCCAAGAAGGTTACCGCAGCACGGATACGCAGTATTCT.

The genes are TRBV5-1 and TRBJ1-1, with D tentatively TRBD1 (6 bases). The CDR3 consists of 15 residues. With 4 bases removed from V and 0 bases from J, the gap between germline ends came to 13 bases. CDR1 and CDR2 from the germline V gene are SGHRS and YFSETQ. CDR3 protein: CASSTGQPVNTEAFF. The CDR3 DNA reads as TGCGCCAGCAGCACCGGACAGCCGGTGAACACTGAAGCTTTCTTT.

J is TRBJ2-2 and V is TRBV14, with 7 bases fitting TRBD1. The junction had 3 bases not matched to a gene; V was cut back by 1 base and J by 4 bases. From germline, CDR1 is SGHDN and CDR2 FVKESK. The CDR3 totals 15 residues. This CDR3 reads CASSQGEGATGELFF. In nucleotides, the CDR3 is TGTGCCAGCAGCCAAGGAGAGGGGGCCACCGGGGAGCTGTTTTTT.

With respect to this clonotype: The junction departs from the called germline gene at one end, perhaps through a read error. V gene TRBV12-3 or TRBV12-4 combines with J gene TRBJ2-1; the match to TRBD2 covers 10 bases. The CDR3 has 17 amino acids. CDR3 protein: CASSLAPSGSLSNEQFF. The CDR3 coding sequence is TGTGCCAGCAGTTTAGCGCCTAGCGGGAGCTTGAGTAATGAGCAATTCTTC.

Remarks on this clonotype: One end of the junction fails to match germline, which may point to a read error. DNA for the CDR3: TGCAGCATTGAAGAAAGGGGGGGCGAGCAGTTCTTC. This codes for CSIEERGGEQFF. The rearrangement uses TRBV29-1 and TRBJ2-1, with a weak D call TRBD2 (7 bases). This CDR3 is 12 amino acids long. Germline values: CDR1 SQVTM, CDR2 ANQGSEA.

The CDR3 is CASISRGRFGEKLFF. The CDR3 DNA sequence: TGTGCCAGCATCTCCAGGGGGCGTTTCGGCGAAAAACTGTTTTTT. The genes are TRBV5-4 and TRBJ1-4; TRBD1 agrees at 8 bases. Trimming at V came to 6 bases and at J to 8 bases, leaving 12 bases not matched to a gene. CDR3 length: 15 amino acids. Germline CDR1 is SGHNT and CDR2 is YYREEE (reference sequence).

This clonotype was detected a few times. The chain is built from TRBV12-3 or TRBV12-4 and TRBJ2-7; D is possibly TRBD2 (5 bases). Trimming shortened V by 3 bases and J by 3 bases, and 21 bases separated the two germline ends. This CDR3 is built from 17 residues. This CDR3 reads CASSFRADGPTFYEQYF. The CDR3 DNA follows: TGTGCCAGCAGTTTTAGAGCGGACGGGCCCACTTTCTACGAGCAGTACTTC.

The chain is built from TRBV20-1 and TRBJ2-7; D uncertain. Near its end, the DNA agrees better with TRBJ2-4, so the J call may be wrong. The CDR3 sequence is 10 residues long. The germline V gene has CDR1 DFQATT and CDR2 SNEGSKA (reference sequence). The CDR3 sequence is CSAAQNIQYF. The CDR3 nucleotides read TGCAGTGCTGCGCAAAACATTCAGTACTTC.

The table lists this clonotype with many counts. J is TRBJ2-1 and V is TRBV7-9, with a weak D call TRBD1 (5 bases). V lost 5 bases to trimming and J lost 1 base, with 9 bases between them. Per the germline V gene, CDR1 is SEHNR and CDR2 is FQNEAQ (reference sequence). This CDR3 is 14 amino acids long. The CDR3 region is CASSRRESYNEQFF. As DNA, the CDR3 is TGTGCCAGCAGCCGCAGGGAATCCTACAATGAGCAGTTCTTC.

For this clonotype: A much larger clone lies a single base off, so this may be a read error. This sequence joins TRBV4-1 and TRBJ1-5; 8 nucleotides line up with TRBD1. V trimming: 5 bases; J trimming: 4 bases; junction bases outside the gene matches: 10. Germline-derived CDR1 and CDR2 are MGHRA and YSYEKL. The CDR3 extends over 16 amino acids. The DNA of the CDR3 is TGCGCCAGCAGCACCTCCTGGACAGGGACGAATCAGCCCCAGCATTTT. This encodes CASSTSWTGTNQPQHF.

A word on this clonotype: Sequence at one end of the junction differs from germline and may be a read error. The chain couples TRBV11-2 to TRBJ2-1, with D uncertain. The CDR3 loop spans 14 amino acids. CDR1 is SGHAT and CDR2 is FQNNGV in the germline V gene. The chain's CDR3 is CTSSPYSRYREQFF. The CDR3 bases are TGTACCAGCAGCCCGTACTCGAGGTATAGGGAGCAGTTCTTC. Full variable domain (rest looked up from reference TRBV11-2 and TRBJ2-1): EAGVAQSPRYKIIEKRQSVAFWCNPISGHATLYWYQQILGQGPKLLIQFQNNGVVDDSQLPKDRFSAERLKGVDSTLKIQPAKLEDSAVYLCTSSPYSRYREQFFGPGTRLTVL.

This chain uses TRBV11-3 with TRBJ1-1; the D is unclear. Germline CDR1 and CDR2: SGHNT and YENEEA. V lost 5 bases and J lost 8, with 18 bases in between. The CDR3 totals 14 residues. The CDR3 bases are TGTGCCAGCAGCCATCCCAACCGGATGACCGAAGCTTTCTTT. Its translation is CASSHPNRMTEAFF.

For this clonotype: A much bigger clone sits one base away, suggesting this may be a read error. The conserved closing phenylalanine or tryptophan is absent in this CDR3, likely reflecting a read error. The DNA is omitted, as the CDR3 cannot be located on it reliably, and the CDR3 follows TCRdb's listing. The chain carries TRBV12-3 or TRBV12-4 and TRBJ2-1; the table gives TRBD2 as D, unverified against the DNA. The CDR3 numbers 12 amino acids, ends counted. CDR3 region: CASSSPGTNVFV.

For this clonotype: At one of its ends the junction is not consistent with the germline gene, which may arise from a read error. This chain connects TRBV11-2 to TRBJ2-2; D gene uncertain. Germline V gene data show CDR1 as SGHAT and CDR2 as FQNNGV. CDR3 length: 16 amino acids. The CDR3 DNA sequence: TGTGCCAGCAGCGACGGACGCAAGATGAACATCGGGGAGCTGTTTTTT. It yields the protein CASSDGRKMNIGELFF.

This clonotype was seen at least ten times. The CDR3 nucleotides read TGCGCCAGCAGGAAGGGATTAGGGGGCAATCAGCCCCAGCATTTT. Translated: CASRKGLGGNQPQHF. The V gene is TRBV4-1, the J gene TRBJ1-5; a weak D match, TRBD1 (5 bases). In germline, CDR1 is MGHRA, CDR2 YSYEKL. The CDR3 loop spans 15 amino acids. The ends were cut back, 6 bases at V and 2 bases at J, with 14 bases in the middle.

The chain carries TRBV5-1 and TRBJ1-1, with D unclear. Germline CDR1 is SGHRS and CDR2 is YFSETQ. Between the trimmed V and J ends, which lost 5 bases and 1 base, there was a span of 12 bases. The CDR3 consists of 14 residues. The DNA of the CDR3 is TGCGCCAGCAGATTAGGCGTAGAGAACACTGAAGCTTTCTTT. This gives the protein CASRLGVENTEAFF.

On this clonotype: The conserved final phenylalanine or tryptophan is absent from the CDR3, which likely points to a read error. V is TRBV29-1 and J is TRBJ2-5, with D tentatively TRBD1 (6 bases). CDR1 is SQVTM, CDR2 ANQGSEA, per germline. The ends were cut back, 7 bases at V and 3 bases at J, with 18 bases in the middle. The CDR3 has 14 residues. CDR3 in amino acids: CSARRSRGEETQYS. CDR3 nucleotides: TGCAGCGCTCGGCGGAGCAGGGGAGAAGAGACCCAGTACTCC.

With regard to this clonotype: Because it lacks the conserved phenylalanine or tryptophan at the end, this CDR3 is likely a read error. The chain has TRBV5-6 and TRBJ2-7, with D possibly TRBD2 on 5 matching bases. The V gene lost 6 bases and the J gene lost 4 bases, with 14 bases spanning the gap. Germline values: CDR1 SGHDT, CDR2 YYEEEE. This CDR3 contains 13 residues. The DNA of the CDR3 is TGTGCCAGCACCGATGGGAGATCATACGAGCAGTACTCC. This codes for CASTDGRSYEQYS.

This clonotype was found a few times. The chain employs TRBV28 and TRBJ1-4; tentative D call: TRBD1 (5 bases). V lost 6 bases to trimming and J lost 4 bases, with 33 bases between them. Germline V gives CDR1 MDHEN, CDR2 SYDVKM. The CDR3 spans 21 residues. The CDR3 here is CASRIDRFGLRSPTINEKLFF. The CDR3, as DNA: TGTGCCAGCAGAATCGACAGATTTGGCCTACGTTCACCTACGATTAATGAAAAACTGTTTTTT.

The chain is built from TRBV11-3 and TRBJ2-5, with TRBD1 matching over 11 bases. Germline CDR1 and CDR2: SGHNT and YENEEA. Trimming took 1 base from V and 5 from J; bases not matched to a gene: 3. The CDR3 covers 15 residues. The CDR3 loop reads CASSLGTGGGETQYF. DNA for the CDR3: TGTGCCAGCAGCTTAGGGACAGGGGGCGGGGAGACCCAGTACTTC.

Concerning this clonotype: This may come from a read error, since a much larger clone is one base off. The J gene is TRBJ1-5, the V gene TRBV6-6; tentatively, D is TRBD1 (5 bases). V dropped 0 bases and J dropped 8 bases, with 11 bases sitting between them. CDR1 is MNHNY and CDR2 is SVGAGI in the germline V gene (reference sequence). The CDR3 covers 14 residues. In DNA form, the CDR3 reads TGTGCCAGCAGTTACTCCATTGGGGGAGAGCCCCAGCATTTT. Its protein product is CASSYSIGGEPQHF.